Following are 27 T cell receptor beta chains from one sample sequenced in a study of shared clonotypes between healthy human individuals. The data were produced by immunoSEQ multiplex PCR, yet TCRdb's version contains in-frame clones alone and is incomplete. The sample has over 2 million clones, about 95% seen once. CD45RO-negative cells were positively selected for CCR7, leaving out terminally differentiated effector memory CD45RA+ cells. The sample taken for sequencing was naive CD8+ T cells sorted from blood. These receptors originate from a man younger than 35 in good health.

The CDR3 is CAWRGAGSYEQYF. Written as DNA, the CDR3 is TGTGCCTGGAGAGGGGCCGGATCCTACGAGCAGTACTTC. The J gene is TRBJ2-7, the V gene TRBV30, with TRBD1 as a possible D gene (5 bases). V was clipped by 3 bases and J by 1 base, with 10 bases between them. The CDR3 length is 13 residues. From germline, CDR1 is GTSNPN and CDR2 SVGIG (reference sequence).

This clone has only one observation. The genes are TRBV4-3 and TRBJ2-7; D not certain. This CDR3 has 14 residues. Germline CDR1 and CDR2: LGHNA and YSLEER. Trimming removed 2 bases from V and 4 bases from J, with 12 bases in between. The CDR3 spells CASSQHHLGYEQYF. In DNA form, the CDR3 reads TGCGCCAGCAGCCAACACCACCTTGGGTACGAGCAGTACTTC.

This clone was recorded only once. This chain joins TRBV7-8 and TRBJ2-2, with a weak D call TRBD1 (6 bases). V was clipped by 5 bases and J by 1 base, with 14 bases between them. The germline gives CDR1 SGHVS, CDR2 FQNEAQ. The CDR3 covers 16 residues. The CDR3 is CASSEVIGGNTGELFF. Written as DNA, the CDR3 is TGTGCCAGCAGCGAAGTCATAGGGGGGAACACCGGGGAGCTGTTTTTT.

For this clone: Other DNA sequences of this sample code for an identical CDR3. V is TRBV28 and J is TRBJ1-1; D is undetermined. The CDR3 is 12 residues long. The V end lost 3 bases, the J end lost 8 bases, and 10 bases lay between the germline ends. Germline values: CDR1 MDHEN, CDR2 SYDVKM. CDR3 residues: CASSLGSTEAFF. The CDR3, as DNA: TGTGCCAGCAGTTTGGGTAGTACGGAAGCTTTCTTT.

The gene calls are TRBV11-2 and TRBJ2-2; a possible D gene is TRBD2 (5 bases). Trimming removed 3 bases at V and 7 bases at J, with 21 bases between. From germline, CDR1 is SGHAT and CDR2 FQNNGV. This CDR3 is 17 amino acids long. CDR3 nucleotides: TGTGCCAGCAGCTTCAACCCCGCGACGGGATCAAGCGGGGAGCTGTTTTTT. Translating it yields CASSFNPATGSSGELFF.

The table lists this clone with a count of one. This chain links TRBV6-1 with TRBJ2-7; a possible D gene is TRBD2 (5 bases). From germline, CDR1 is MNHNS and CDR2 SASEGT. The CDR3 loop spans 12 amino acids. CDR3 DNA: TGTGCCAGCAGTGATATTCTGCTGCCGGGGTTCGTC. It codes for CASSDILLPGFV.

The chain combines TRBV5-1 with TRBJ2-1, with TRBD1 matching over 7 bases. The CDR3 loop spans 15 amino acids. The germline CDR1 and CDR2 sequences are SGHRS and YFSETQ. V trimming: 5 bases; J trimming: 2 bases; junction bases outside the gene matches: 7. The CDR3 loop reads CASRSTGVPYNEQFF. CDR3 DNA: TGCGCCAGCAGATCTACAGGGGTCCCCTACAATGAGCAGTTCTTC.

The rearrangement uses TRBV4-1 and TRBJ1-3; no reliable D call. The CDR3 runs to 13 residues. Germline V gives CDR1 MGHRA, CDR2 YSYEKL. Trimming shortened V by 0 bases and J by 4 bases, and 4 bases separated the two germline ends. The CDR3: CASSQDWGNTIYF. The CDR3 bases are TGCGCCAGCAGCCAAGATTGGGGAAACACCATATATTTT.

The J gene is TRBJ2-5, the V gene TRBV15, with D hard to call. The germline gives CDR1 LNHNV, CDR2 YYDKDF (reference sequence). The V gene lost 0 bases and the J gene lost 5 bases, with 13 bases spanning the gap. CDR3 length: 15 amino acids. This CDR3 is CATSRERNTLETQYF. In nucleotides, the CDR3 is TGTGCCACCAGCAGAGAGCGAAATACTCTCGAGACCCAGTACTTC.

V gene TRBV7-6 combines with J gene TRBJ2-2, with D unresolved. The germline V and J ends were trimmed by 2 bases and 4 bases, with 5 bases remaining between them. Germline CDR1 reads SGHVS; CDR2 reads FNYEAQ. CDR3 length: 13 amino acids. For the CDR3, the DNA is TGTGCCAGCAGCTTAACACTCACCGGGGAGCTGTTTTTT. Translation gives CASSLTLTGELFF.

The chain carries TRBV6-6 and TRBJ1-6; 8 bases map to TRBD1. Trimming at V came to 6 bases and at J to 8 bases, leaving 6 bases not matched to a gene. The CDR3 is 14 residues long. Germline V lookup: CDR1 MNHNY, CDR2 SVGAGI (reference sequence). The CDR3 DNA reads TGTGCCAGCAGCGAACAGGGGGTTGATTCACCCCTCCACTTT. Translating it yields CASSEQGVDSPLHF.

This clone was recorded only once. This chain links TRBV19 with TRBJ1-1, with TRBD1 identical over 11 bases. This CDR3 has 17 amino acids. Trimming took 4 bases from V and 6 from J; bases not matched to a gene: 13. Germline V gene sequence: CDR1 LNHDA, CDR2 SQIVND (reference sequence). CDR3 DNA sequence: TGTGCCAGTAGTACGATATGGACAGGGGGCGTAGGATCTGAAGCTTTCTTT. Translation: CASSTIWTGGVGSEAFF.

The chain recombines TRBV5-1 with TRBJ1-2; TRBD1 matches 7 bases. CDR3 length: 15 amino acids. V trimming: 4 bases; J trimming: 6 bases; junction bases outside the gene matches: 12. Germline CDR1 and CDR2: SGHRS and YFSETQ. The CDR3: CASSPRPMDRNGYTF. CDR3 in DNA: TGCGCCAGCAGCCCCCGGCCGATGGACAGGAATGGCTACACCTTC.

The DNA for the CDR3 is TGTGCCTGGAGTGTACATGGACTAGCGTTTGAAGAGACCCAGTACTTC. Encoded protein: CAWSVHGLAFEETQYF. This sequence joins TRBV30 and TRBJ2-5, with 9 bases identical to TRBD2. This CDR3 has 16 residues. Per germline, CDR1 GTSNPN and CDR2 SVGIG (reference sequence). Germline trimming cut 0 bases from V and 3 bases from J; bases unmatched to any gene: 8.

V and J are TRBV11-2 and TRBJ2-2, with 7 bases that match TRBD2. V was clipped by 8 bases and J by 5 bases; unmatched bases: 17. The CDR3 extends over 17 amino acids. Looked up from germline, CDR1 is SGHAT and CDR2 is FQNNGV. The CDR3 DNA reads TGTGCCAGCGGTGAGCACTATGCGGGAGTTCATACCGGGGAGCTGTTTTTT. This gives the protein CASGEHYAGVHTGELFF.

J is TRBJ2-1 and V is TRBV11-2; D possibly corresponds to TRBD1 (6 bases). Germline CDR1 and CDR2: SGHAT and FQNNGV. V lost 6 bases, J lost 4 bases, and 22 bases lay in between. This CDR3 region has 17 residues. CDR3 residues: CASSLGAGRGHYNEQFF. The CDR3 DNA reads TGTGCCAGCAGTCTAGGGGCAGGCAGGGGCCATTACAATGAGCAGTTCTTC.

The rearrangement links TRBV4-1 to TRBJ2-4; 8 bases agree with TRBD2. Germline CDR1 reads MGHRA; CDR2 reads YSYEKL. The CDR3 is made up of 18 amino acids. With 1 base clipped from V and 0 bases from J, the junction kept 8 bases outside the gene matches. The CDR3 sequence is CASSQGAGGVLAKNIQYF. The CDR3 coding sequence is TGCGCCAGCAGCCAAGGCGCCGGGGGGGTACTAGCCAAAAACATTCAGTACTTC.

In its sample, this clone was seen once. V gene TRBV5-5 combines with J gene TRBJ1-2; 10 bases map to TRBD1. This CDR3 comprises 15 residues. CDR1 and CDR2 from the germline V gene are SGHKS and YYEKEE (reference sequence). V lost 5 bases to trimming and J lost 4 bases; unmatched junction nucleotides: 8. This CDR3 is CASSLPGTGVYGYTF. CDR3 sequence (DNA): TGTGCCAGCAGTTTACCCGGGACAGGGGTCTATGGCTACACCTTC.

This clone was seen once. The chain employs TRBV27 and TRBJ2-5; D gene uncertain. Deletions cut 2 bases from V and 1 base from J, with 11 bases between. CDR3 length: 15 residues. From germline, CDR1 is MNHEY and CDR2 SMNVEV (reference sequence). CDR3 region: CASSLNSPIQETQYF. CDR3 bases: TGTGCCAGCAGTTTAAACAGCCCAATCCAAGAGACCCAGTACTTC.

The chain combines TRBV5-6 with TRBJ1-2; D is uncertain. V gave up 2 bases and J gave up 6 bases, with 11 bases separating them. The germline CDR1 and CDR2 sequences are SGHDT and YYEEEE. CDR3 length: 13 residues. The CDR3 reads CASSFTVINGYTF. CDR3 nucleotide sequence: TGTGCCAGCAGCTTCACTGTGATAAATGGCTACACCTTC.

With respect to this clone: The identical CDR3 is also encoded by other nucleotide sequences in the sample. The chain has TRBV13 and TRBJ2-7; the D is unclear. This CDR3 spans 14 amino acids. CDR1 is PRHDT and CDR2 is FYEKMQ in the germline V gene (reference sequence). V was cut by 0 bases and J by 1 base, with 7 bases left in between. DNA of the CDR3: TGTGCCAGCAGCTTAGGGGACGGATCCTACGAGCAGTACTTC. Translated, it gives CASSLGDGSYEQYF.

The rearrangement joins TRBV6-5 to TRBJ2-2, with 8 nucleotides matching TRBD2. CDR1 is MNHEY and CDR2 is SVGAGI in the germline V gene. The CDR3 contains 14 residues. With V trimmed by 4 bases and J by 5 bases, 3 bases remained unmatched. The CDR3 here is CASSLQRETGELFF. In DNA form, the CDR3 reads TGTGCCAGCAGTTTACAGCGGGAGACCGGGGAGCTGTTTTTT.

The J gene is TRBJ1-2, the V gene TRBV4-1; no definite D call. V gave up 0 bases and J gave up 8 bases, with 7 bases separating them. The V gene's germline CDR1 is MGHRA and CDR2 YSYEKL. The CDR3 has 12 residues. The CDR3 DNA follows: TGCGCCAGCAGCCAAGATGGAAGGGGCTACACCTTC. Translating gives CASSQDGRGYTF.

The chain recombines TRBV7-9 with TRBJ1-1, with 9 positions matching TRBD1. V dropped 5 bases and J dropped 3; count of bases not matched to a gene: 10. The CDR3 extends over 16 amino acids. Germline loops: CDR1 SEHNR, CDR2 FQNEAQ (reference sequence). The CDR3, as DNA: TGTGCCAGCAGCCCCAACAGGGGGCCCAGGGACACTGAAGCTTTCTTT. Its translation: CASSPNRGPRDTEAFF. Full variable domain (outside the CDR3, taken from reference TRBV7-9 and TRBJ1-1): DTGVSQNPRHKITKRGQNVTFRCDPISEHNRLYWYRQTLGQGPEFLTYFQNEAQLEKSRLLSDRFSAERPKGSFSTLEIQRTEQGDSAMYLCASSPNRGPRDTEAFFGQGTRLTVV.

This clone was counted a few times. V and J are TRBV7-8 and TRBJ2-7; 8 bases match TRBD2. Germline V gives CDR1 SGHVS, CDR2 FQNEAQ. This CDR3 is 14 amino acids long. V lost 1 base and J lost 6; bases outside the gene matches: 5. Here the CDR3 reads CASSLVVAGGEQYF. As DNA, the CDR3 is TGTGCCAGCAGCTTAGTTGTTGCGGGGGGCGAGCAGTACTTC. The full variable domain, completed using reference TRBV7-8 and TRBJ2-7, is GAGVSQSPRYKVAKRGQDVALRCDPISGHVSLFWYQQALGQGPEFLTYFQNEAQLDKSGLPSDRFFAERPEGSVSTLKIQRTQQEDSAVYLCASSLVVAGGEQYFGPGTRLTVT.

This clone was picked up one time. The same CDR3 can be traced to other DNA sequences in this sample. The chain employs TRBV7-8 and TRBJ2-3; D is ambiguous. Germline V gene sequence: CDR1 SGHVS, CDR2 FQNEAQ. The CDR3 length is 12 residues. V lost 1 base to trimming and J lost 5 bases, with 4 bases between them. This chain's CDR3 is CASSLVVDTQYF. CDR3 sequence (DNA): TGTGCCAGCAGCTTAGTGGTAGATACGCAGTATTTT. The variable domain in full, completed from reference TRBV7-8 and TRBJ2-3, reads GAGVSQSPRYKVAKRGQDVALRCDPISGHVSLFWYQQALGQGPEFLTYFQNEAQLDKSGLPSDRFFAERPEGSVSTLKIQRTQQEDSAVYLCASSLVVDTQYFGPGTRLTVL.

The rearrangement links TRBV27 to TRBJ1-2, with 8 bases fitting TRBD1. The CDR3 spans 15 residues. Germline lookup yields CDR1 MNHEY and CDR2 SMNVEV (reference sequence). Trimming took 5 bases from V and 6 from J; bases not matched to a gene: 11. CDR3 loop: CASSPQGAWVDGYTF. In DNA, the CDR3 is TGTGCCAGCAGTCCCCAGGGGGCTTGGGTCGATGGCTACACCTTC.